This TCR beta chain emerged from a study of early T cells in non-severe SARS-CoV-2 infection. Study background: Sequencing input comprised bulk RNA from unsorted whole blood; chain pairing was not available. General study results and limits: Matching results from VDJdb favored anti-spike CD8 responses, leaving private and CD4 specificities undetected.

The CDR3 spans 13 residues. The ends were cut back, 4 bases at V and 3 bases at J, with 9 bases in the middle. Individual cDNA molecules received unique molecular identifiers during library preparation. TCRdb re-derived calls from the 5' RACE reads in MiXCR, one entry per CDR3 protein. The sample has some 40,000 distinct CDR3 sequences; 3% to 4% are singletons. As concerns this clonotype: The antigen is unknown.

This TCR came from an adult who was a healthcare worker with PCR-confirmed SARS-CoV-2 infection or an uninfected control (not recorded which). The V gene is TRBV12-3 or TRBV12-4, the J gene TRBJ1-2; D gene unclear. Sequences were obtained from whole blood. The CDR3 sequence: CASSSTAHYGYTF. The CDR3, as DNA: TGTGCCAGCAGTTCCACCGCCCACTATGGCTACACCTTC.